Listed below are T cell receptor beta chains from one sample, sequenced in a study of T-cell reconstitution after alpha-beta-depleted transplantation in children. TCRdb itself ran the PCR reads through MiXCR, one entry per CDR3 protein. The sample holds around 600,000 distinct CDR3 sequences; under 30% are singletons and the top ten take roughly 15%. This specimen was PBMCs, mostly from graft donor cells, taken 360 days after TCRalphabeta/CD19-depleted stem cell transplant. Every receptor here comes from a boy less than two years old who had a stem cell transplant for acute myeloid leukemia, so the T cells may come from the graft donor. Both conserved end residues are part of each CDR3. A D gene is named only where the DNA matches it firmly.

d_call: -
v_call: TRBV21-1
j_call: TRBJ2-7
cdr3_aa: CASSKALHSGYEQYF

d_call: TRBD2
v_call: TRBV12-3/TRBV12-4
j_call: TRBJ2-2
cdr3_aa: CASSLAPSGETGELFF

d_call: -
v_call: TRBV7-2
j_call: TRBJ2-3
cdr3_aa: CASSFPPQSTDTQYF

d_call: -
v_call: TRBV3-1
j_call: TRBJ2-2
cdr3_aa: CASSQRFANTGELFF

d_call: TRBD1
v_call: TRBV12-3/TRBV12-4
j_call: TRBJ1-2
cdr3_aa: CASSDRGVVGYTF

d_call: -
v_call: TRBV6-5
j_call: TRBJ2-5
cdr3_aa: CASSYSARQETQYF

d_call: -
v_call: TRBV7-2
j_call: TRBJ2-4
cdr3_aa: CASSFAPGGAKNIQYF

d_call: -
v_call: TRBV6-5
j_call: TRBJ2-3
cdr3_aa: CASSYDTSFSTDTQYF

d_call: -
v_call: TRBV18
j_call: TRBJ2-5
cdr3_aa: CASSPYWGEETQYF

d_call: TRBD1
v_call: TRBV12-3/TRBV12-4
j_call: TRBJ1-5
cdr3_aa: CASSLAGGRNQPQHF

d_call: -
v_call: TRBV11-2
j_call: TRBJ1-2
cdr3_aa: CASSTSPGNYGYTF

d_call: TRBD2
v_call: TRBV20-1
j_call: TRBJ2-2
cdr3_aa: CSAREGGLAKNTGELFF

d_call: -
v_call: TRBV9
j_call: TRBJ2-1
cdr3_aa: CASSVGLIVDEQFF

d_call: TRBD1
v_call: TRBV28
j_call: TRBJ2-5
cdr3_aa: CASSWTGKTLAGETQYF

d_call: -
v_call: TRBV5-1
j_call: TRBJ2-7
cdr3_aa: CASSLESGFSYEQYF

d_call: TRBD2
v_call: TRBV27
j_call: TRBJ2-1
cdr3_aa: CASSLRRGVPNEQFF

d_call: -
v_call: TRBV9
j_call: TRBJ1-4
cdr3_aa: CASSVRWGYANEKLFF

d_call: TRBD2
v_call: TRBV20-1
j_call: TRBJ2-3
cdr3_aa: CSATSSGGKTDTQYF

d_call: -
v_call: TRBV30
j_call: TRBJ2-1
cdr3_aa: CAWRFRHEQFF

d_call: TRBD2
v_call: TRBV29-1
j_call: TRBJ2-7
cdr3_aa: CSVAERDTYEQYF

d_call: -
v_call: TRBV6-1
j_call: TRBJ2-3
cdr3_aa: CASSEGPGSTDTQYF

d_call: -
v_call: TRBV28
j_call: TRBJ2-5
cdr3_aa: CASSVTEYQETQYF

d_call: -
v_call: TRBV5-6
j_call: TRBJ2-3
cdr3_aa: CASSFQDTQYF

d_call: TRBD1
v_call: TRBV10-3
j_call: TRBJ2-5
cdr3_aa: CAISDPRTGAPETQYF

d_call: -
v_call: TRBV20-1
j_call: TRBJ1-4
cdr3_aa: CSSYRRGTNEKLFF

d_call: TRBD2
v_call: TRBV29-1
j_call: TRBJ2-1
cdr3_aa: CSVLAGGNEQFF

d_call: TRBD1
v_call: TRBV20-1
j_call: TRBJ2-1
cdr3_aa: CSARTGFLDEQFF

d_call: TRBD1
v_call: TRBV4-2
j_call: TRBJ2-5
cdr3_aa: CASSLRLTTGGEETQYF